A single sample gave rise to the 18 T cell receptor beta chains below, sequenced in a study of T-cell memory formation after mild COVID-19. Each CDR3 protein gets one entry after TCRdb re-called the 5' RACE reads with MiXCR. The data contain 250,000 to 300,000 distinct CDR3 sequences, roughly 17% of them singletons. Sample: PBMCs or a T cell subset sorted from them (not recorded which). The origin of the receptors is a man younger than 35 who had mild COVID-19 (a few samples of this study predate the infection). Cell type and time point are not known.

The sample holds a few counts of this clonotype. The genes are TRBV6-1 and TRBJ1-1; 7 nucleotides agree with TRBD1. Unmatched junction bases numbered 4, after V lost 6 bases and J lost 6 bases. The CDR3 sequence is 12 residues long. Germline V gives CDR1 MNHNS, CDR2 SASEGT. In DNA form, the CDR3 reads TGTGCCAGCAGCGTGACAGGGCCTGAAGCTTTCTTT. It encodes CASSVTGPEAFF.

This clonotype was seen only a few times. The rearrangement joins TRBV12-5 to TRBJ2-2, with 10 positions matching TRBD1. V trimming: 5 bases; J trimming: 5 bases; junction bases outside the gene matches: 2. Germline CDR1 and CDR2: LGHNT and FRNRAP. The CDR3 is made up of 14 amino acids. Written as DNA, the CDR3 is TGTGCTAGTGGTCTGGGACAGGGGACCGGGGAGCTGTTTTTT. Its protein is CASGLGQGTGELFF.

The table lists this clonotype with a few counts. The rearrangement joins TRBV25-1 to TRBJ2-7; no definite D call. The CDR3 runs 13 residues. Trimming left V 5 bases short and J 4 bases short, with 12 bases between. Germline V gene data show CDR1 as MGHDK and CDR2 as SYGVNS. The CDR3 coding sequence is TGTGCCAGCAGTTGTGTCAGCACGTACGAGCAGTACGTC. Translation: CASSCVSTYEQYV.

This clonotype was observed a handful of times. The J gene is TRBJ2-2, the V gene TRBV9; D gene uncertain. The CDR3 sequence is 16 residues long. V lost 0 bases and J lost 7, with 16 bases in between. CDR1 and CDR2 from the germline V gene are SGDLS and YYNGEE. As DNA, the CDR3 is TGTGCCAGCAGCGTAGGCGCCCTCATCCTTGGCGGGGAGCTGTTTTTT. Translation gives CASSVGALILGGELFF. Full variable domain (remainder filled in from reference TRBV9 and TRBJ2-2): DSGVTQTPKHLITATGQRVTLRCSPRSGDLSVYWYQQSLDQGLQFLIQYYNGEERAKGNILERFSAQQFPDLHSELNLSSLELGDSALYFCASSVGALILGGELFFGEGSRLTVL.

The chain is built from TRBV14 and TRBJ2-5; TRBD2 agrees at 7 bases. The CDR3 has 14 residues. After removal of 4 bases from V and 7 bases from J, the junction contained 9 bases not matched to a gene. Germline values: CDR1 SGHDN, CDR2 FVKESK. CDR3 sequence: CASSPSGDRRTQYF. CDR3 sequence (DNA): TGTGCCAGCAGCCCAAGCGGGGACCGGCGGACCCAGTACTTC.

In this sample, this clonotype turned up many times. The chain employs TRBV9 and TRBJ2-7; D is unclear. V lost 0 bases and J lost 0, with 10 bases in between. The germline gives CDR1 SGDLS, CDR2 YYNGEE. The CDR3 covers 15 residues. Written as DNA, the CDR3 is TGTGCCAGCAGCGTAGCGGCAGTCAGCTCCTACGAGCAGTACTTC. It specifies CASSVAAVSSYEQYF.

This CDR3 reads CASSLWEGISNEQFF. The CDR3 DNA follows: TGCGCCAGCAGCCTATGGGAGGGAATCTCGAATGAGCAGTTCTTC. The chain recombines TRBV4-1 with TRBJ2-1; 7 positions agree with TRBD2. Per the germline V gene, CDR1 is MGHRA and CDR2 is YSYEKL. The CDR3 runs 15 residues. V shed 4 bases, J shed 7 bases, and the junction held 10 bases outside the gene matches.

This clonotype was found a few times. The V gene is TRBV20-1, the J gene TRBJ2-1; no firm D call. Germline CDR1 reads DFQATT; CDR2 reads SNEGSKA (reference sequence). This CDR3 comprises 11 residues. Trimming removed 5 bases at V and 10 bases at J, with 12 bases between. The CDR3 sequence is CSALGIEEQFF. DNA for the CDR3: TGCAGTGCTCTAGGAATCGAGGAGCAGTTCTTC.

This clonotype was detected a few times. This rearrangement joins TRBV23-1 to TRBJ2-7; TRBD1 matches 7 bases. TRBV23-1 is given ORF status, its function remaining uncertain. The CDR3 length is 12 residues. V trimming: 8 bases; J trimming: 2 bases; junction bases outside the gene matches: 3. CDR3 in amino acids: CASSGQPYEQYV. The CDR3, as DNA: TGCGCCAGCTCGGGACAGCCCTACGAGCAGTACGTC.

CDR3 coding DNA: TGTGCCACCGCGGGGGGGGAGACCCAGTACTTC. Its protein product is CATAGGETQYF. The chain links TRBV15 to TRBJ2-5, with 9 bases lining up with TRBD2. This CDR3 is built from 11 residues. The V gene end was trimmed by 8 bases and the J gene end by 5 bases; junction bases not matched to a gene: 0. CDR1 and CDR2 from the germline V gene are LNHNV and YYDKDF (reference sequence).

This chain joins TRBV7-9 and TRBJ1-1, with D uncertain. CDR3 length equals 13 residues. V was shortened by 5 bases and J by 5 bases, with 12 bases between the two germline ends. Germline CDR1 and CDR2: SEHNR and FQNEAQ (reference sequence). The CDR3 region is CASSPQRVTEAFF. For the CDR3, the DNA is TGTGCCAGCAGCCCCCAGAGGGTAACTGAAGCTTTCTTT.

This clonotype has more than one count but fewer than ten. The rearrangement links TRBV24-1 to TRBJ2-2, with TRBD2 matching over 8 bases. The CDR3 runs to 15 residues. CDR1 is KGHDR and CDR2 is SFDVKD in the germline V gene. The V gene end was trimmed by 3 bases and the J gene end by 7 bases; junction bases not matched to a gene: 6. Here the CDR3 reads CATSDRTSYGGELFF. Written as DNA, the CDR3 is TGTGCCACCAGTGATCGGACTAGCTATGGCGGGGAGCTGTTTTTT.

This clonotype was detected ten times or more. The rearrangement joins TRBV4-3 to TRBJ2-3, with a possible D match to TRBD1 (5 bases). The germline V gene encodes CDR1 LGHNA and CDR2 YSLEER. The CDR3 totals 15 residues. V was cut by 1 base and J by 1 base, with 9 bases left in between. The CDR3 sequence: CASSQVTGRTDTQYF. In DNA, the CDR3 is TGCGCCAGCAGCCAAGTTACAGGCCGCACAGATACGCAGTATTTT.

This clonotype was seen repeatedly, ten times or more. The V and J genes are TRBV5-1 and TRBJ2-3; 7 bases are a match to TRBD2. V shed 7 bases, J shed 5 bases, and the junction held 10 bases outside the gene matches. Germline V gene lookup returns CDR1 SGHRS and CDR2 YFSETQ. The length of the CDR3 is 14 residues. The CDR3 protein is CASSGGSWRDTQYF. In DNA, the CDR3 is TGCGCCAGCTCGGGGGGAAGCTGGCGAGATACGCAGTATTTT.

The chain employs TRBV18 and TRBJ2-7, with TRBD1 as a possible D gene (6 bases). The CDR3 loop spans 15 amino acids. The germline V gene encodes CDR1 KGHSH and CDR2 LQKENI. Between the trimmed V and J ends, which lost 2 bases and 2 bases, there was a span of 13 bases. CDR3 residues: CASSPVTGKTYEQYF. CDR3 coding DNA: TGTGCCAGCTCACCAGTAACAGGGAAGACCTACGAGCAGTACTTC.

The chain carries TRBV25-1 and TRBJ2-3, with D uncertain. The CDR3 is 13 amino acids. Germline lookup yields CDR1 MGHDK and CDR2 SYGVNS. V was clipped by 4 bases and J by 10 bases, with 15 bases between them. The CDR3 DNA is TGTGCCAGCAGTGCCCCTAGGGATCTAGCGCAGTATTTT. This encodes CASSAPRDLAQYF. The full variable domain, its missing parts supplied by reference TRBV25-1 and TRBJ2-3, is EADIYQTPRYLVIGTGKKITLECSQTMGHDKMYWYQQDPGMELHLIHYSYGVNSTEKGDLSSESTVSRIRTEHFPLTLESARPSHTSQYLCASSAPRDLAQYFGPGTRLTVL.

The chain couples TRBV3-1 to TRBJ2-2, with no clear D. Germline CDR1 and CDR2: LGHDT and YNNKEL (reference sequence). The CDR3 extends over 11 amino acids. Trimming took off 3 bases at V and 6 bases at J, with 2 bases between the two ends. The CDR3, as DNA: TGTGCCAGCAGCCACTCCGGGGAGCTGTTTTTT. This codes for CASSHSGELFF.

The J gene is TRBJ2-7, the V gene TRBV27; TRBD2 matches 13 bases. CDR3 length: 18 amino acids. Germline-derived CDR1 and CDR2 are MNHEY and SMNVEV (reference sequence). J gave up 0 bases and V 5 bases, and 10 bases lay outside the gene matches. CDR3 sequence (DNA): TGTGCCAGCAGTCGATGGACTAGCGGGGGCTTAAGCTCCTACGAGCAGTACTTC. Encoded protein: CASSRWTSGGLSSYEQYF.